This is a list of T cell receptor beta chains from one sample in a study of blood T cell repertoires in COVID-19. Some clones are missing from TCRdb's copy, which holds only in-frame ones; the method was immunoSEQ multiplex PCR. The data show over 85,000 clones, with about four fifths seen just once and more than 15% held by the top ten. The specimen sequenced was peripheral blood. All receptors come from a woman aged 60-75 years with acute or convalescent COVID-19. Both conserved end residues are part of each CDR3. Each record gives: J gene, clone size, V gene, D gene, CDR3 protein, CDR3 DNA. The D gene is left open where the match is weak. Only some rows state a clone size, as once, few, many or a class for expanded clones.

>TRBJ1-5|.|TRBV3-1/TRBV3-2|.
CASSQGFEGGQPQHF
TGTGCCAGCAGCCAAGGTTTCGAGGGAGGTCAGCCCCAGCATTTT
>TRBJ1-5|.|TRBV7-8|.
CASSLGPTQGLGGNQPQHF
TGTGCCAGCAGCTTGGGGCCTACTCAGGGTCTTGGGGGCAATCAGCCCCAGCATTTT
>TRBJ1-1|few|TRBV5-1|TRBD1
CASSLAGTVGAFF
TGCGCCAGCAGCTTGGCTGGGACAGTCGGCGCTTTCTTT
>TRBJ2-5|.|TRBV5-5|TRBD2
CASSRRGLETQYF
TGTGCCAGCAGCAGGCGGGGGTTAGAGACCCAGTACTTC
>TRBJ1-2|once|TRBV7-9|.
CASSLSTGNYGYTF
TGTGCCAGCAGCTTAAGTACCGGGAACTATGGCTACACCTTC
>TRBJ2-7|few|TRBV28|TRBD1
CASSRSGQGESSYEQYF
TGTGCCAGCAGCCGAAGCGGACAGGGGGAATCTTCCTACGAGCAGTACTTC
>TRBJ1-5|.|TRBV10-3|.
CAISERGIPRNQPQHF
TGTGCCATCAGTGAGCGGGGTATCCCAAGGAATCAGCCCCAGCATTTT
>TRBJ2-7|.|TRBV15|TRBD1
CATSRVGQGAHEQYF
TGTGCCACCAGCAGAGTGGGACAGGGGGCCCACGAGCAGTACTTC
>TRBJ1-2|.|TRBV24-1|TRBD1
CATSDHWDSGYTF
TGTGCCACCAGTGATCACTGGGACAGTGGCTACACCTTC
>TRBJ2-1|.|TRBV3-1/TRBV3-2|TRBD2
CASSRPRLATNEQFF
TGTGCCAGCAGCCGGCCGAGACTAGCGACGAATGAGCAGTTCTTC
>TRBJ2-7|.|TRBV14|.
CASSPRIRGYEQYF
TGTGCCAGCAGCCCCCGAATCAGGGGCTACGAGCAGTACTTC
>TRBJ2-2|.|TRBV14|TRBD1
CASSLGQGNTGELFF
TGTGCCAGCAGCCTCGGACAGGGTAACACCGGGGAGCTGTTTTTT
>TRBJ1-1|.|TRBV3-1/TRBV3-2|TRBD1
CASSDKGATEAFF
TGTGCCAGCAGTGATAAGGGGGCAACTGAAGCTTTCTTT
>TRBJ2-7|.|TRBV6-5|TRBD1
CASSYHGQVNYEQYF
TGTGCCAGCAGTTACCATGGACAGGTAAACTACGAGCAGTACTTC
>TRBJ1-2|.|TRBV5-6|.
CASSTNSRPHF
TGTGCCAGCAGCACCAACAGTCGACCCCACTTC
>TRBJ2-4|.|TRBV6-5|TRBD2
CASSYSTAGGSTIQYF
TGTGCCAGCAGTTACTCTACTGCGGGGGGGTCTACCATTCAGTACTTC
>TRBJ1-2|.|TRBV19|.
CASSISRFYGYTF
TGTGCCAGTAGTATTTCCAGGTTCTATGGCTACACCTTC
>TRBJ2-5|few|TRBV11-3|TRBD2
CASSLALGGRGTQYF
TGTGCCAGCAGCTTAGCTCTTGGCGGGAGGGGGACCCAGTACTTC
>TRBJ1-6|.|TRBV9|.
CASSVAPGRDSPLHF
TGTGCCAGCAGCGTAGCCCCGGGGAGAGATTCACCCCTCCACTTT
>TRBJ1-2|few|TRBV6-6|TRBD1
CASKGAIYGYTF
TGTGCCAGCAAGGGGGCAATTTATGGCTACACCTTC
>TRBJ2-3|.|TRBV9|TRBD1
CASSRGDRGLDTQYF
TGTGCCAGCAGCAGGGGGGACAGGGGTCTAGATACGCAGTATTTT
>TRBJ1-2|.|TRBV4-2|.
CASSRGLWGGNYGYTF
TGTGCCAGCAGCCGAGGCCTATGGGGAGGCAACTATGGCTACACCTTC